The source of this T cell receptor beta chain is a study of blood T cell repertoires in COVID-19. Study background: PBMCs, B-cell-depleted T cells, or T cells were the source of the cDNA or gDNA that made up the material.

Profiled with immunoSEQ multiplex PCR; TCRdb holds only in-frame clones, not every one. The sample has around 450,000 clones; around 90% are singletons. The CDR3 has 16 amino acids. Trimming stripped 4 bases from V and 5 bases from J, with 19 bases between. Germline lookup yields CDR1 SGHRS and CDR2 YFSETQ. What the recovered Cohort 3 donors had was two negative PCRs, clearance, or symptom resolution. Sequenced sample: PBMCs or T cells enriched from blood (not recorded which). The sequence derives from a young woman who had recovered from COVID-19. The chain combines TRBV5-1 with TRBJ2-1, with a weak D call TRBD1 (6 bases). The DNA of the CDR3 is TGCGCCAGCAGCCCCCTCGGACAGACCCATCACAATGAGCAGTTCTTC. Translated, it gives CASSPLGQTHHNEQFF.